This TCR beta chain was found in a study of blood T cell repertoires in COVID-19. Background on the study: COVID-19 samples, acute and convalescent, were from the United States, Italy and Spain. T cells, B-cell-depleted T cells, or PBMCs supplied cDNA or gDNA.

V shed 4 bases, J shed 6 bases, and the junction held 9 bases outside the gene matches. This CDR3 has 15 amino acids. From germline, CDR1 is SGHNT and CDR2 YYREEE (reference sequence). The repertoire was sequenced with immunoSEQ multiplex PCR; TCRdb's copy has only in-frame clones and lacks some. This sample has around 320,000 clones, with approximately 88% found just once. The clonotype was recovered from a woman aged 25 to 39 who had recovered from COVID-19. This rearrangement joins TRBV5-4 to TRBJ2-1; TRBD1 agrees at 8 bases. The sample comprised peripheral blood. The CDR3 region has the DNA TGTGCCAGCAGCGCCCCGGGACAGGTGCCCAATGAGCAGTTCTTC. Translation: CASSAPGQVPNEQFF.